One and the same sample provided the 5 T cell receptor beta chains below, sequenced in a study of T cell responses to AZD1222 COVID-19 vaccine (dated by TCRdb to about 2021). The sample's time point label is to be understood as: about 28 days (+/-7) after the second vaccine dose. Per the publication, the treatment or condition label means: meningococcal conjugate vaccine given as trial control. Libraries were prepared through the immunoSEQ multiplex PCR assay. TCRdb obtained this table from immuneACCESS and retained in-frame rearrangements with V and J assigned. These tables miss some clones; where compared with another copy, unresolved V genes account for less than half of the shortfall, and the remainder is unexplained. The sample table holds about 140,000 clones, of which under 95% were seen once. Clones ranked in the top ten supply 7.5% to 9.5% of the sample. Sequencing was performed on peripheral blood, taken 28 days after the second dose of the MenACWY control vaccine. The receptor source for this set is an adult who received the MenACWY meningococcal vaccine as a control.

The rearrangement joins TRBV7-2 to TRBJ2-7; the D gene is possibly TRBD1 (6 bases). Trimming took 5 bases from V and 0 from J, leaving 17 bases between them. The CDR3 runs to 16 residues. Germline-derived CDR1 and CDR2 are SGHTA and FQGNSA. This CDR3 is CASSLSGQGSSYEQYF. CDR3 coding DNA: TGTGCCAGCAGCCTCTCGGGCCAGGGGAGCTCCTACGAGCAGTACTTC.

The genes are TRBV7-6 and TRBJ2-2; possible D gene TRBD1, 6 bases. The CDR3 runs to 19 residues. Germline V lookup: CDR1 SGHVS, CDR2 FNYEAQ. Trimming removed 3 bases from V and 1 base from J, with 21 bases in between. The DNA of the CDR3 is TGTGCCAGCAGCTTTCAGCCCCTCGTCAGGACAGAGAACACCGGGGAGCTGTTTTTT. Encoded protein: CASSFQPLVRTENTGELFF.

This rearrangement joins TRBV7-3 to TRBJ2-3, with TRBD2 matching over 11 bases. Trimming removed 5 bases from V and 5 bases from J; junction bases left unmatched: 3. The V gene's germline CDR1 is SGHTA and CDR2 FQGTGA. This CDR3 has 14 amino acids. The CDR3 sequence: CASSPGTSGDTQYF. The DNA of the CDR3 is TGTGCCAGCAGCCCGGGGACTAGCGGAGATACGCAGTATTTT.

The chain uses TRBV6-5 and TRBJ2-2, with 7 bases that match TRBD1. Germline lookup yields CDR1 MNHEY and CDR2 SVGAGI. This CDR3 comprises 14 residues. Losses at the gene ends were 6 bases for V and 4 bases for J; bases not matched to a gene: 5. The DNA for the CDR3 is TGTGCCAGCAGCCCGGACAGGTCCACCGGGGAGCTGTTTTTT. This sequence encodes CASSPDRSTGELFF.

This clone has more than one count but fewer than ten. Other DNA sequences of this sample code for an identical CDR3. This sequence joins TRBV24-1 and TRBJ1-1; the D is unclear. Between the trimmed V and J ends, which lost 4 bases and 1 base, there was a span of 3 bases. CDR3 length equals 12 residues. The germline V gene encodes CDR1 KGHDR and CDR2 SFDVKD. CDR3 DNA: TGTGCCACCAGTGACCCGAACACTGAAGCTTTCTTT. This translates into CATSDPNTEAFF.